These 11 T cell receptor beta chains were sequenced from one sample in a study of graft-versus-host responses after intestinal transplantation. Antigens of these TCRs are unknown. Assay: immunoSEQ multiplex PCR; the TCRdb copy retains only in-frame clones and omits some. In the table there are about 80,000 clones, 85% to 90% of which are singletons. Source: unstimulated CD4+ T cells sorted from spleen or lymph node cells, taken before intestinal transplant. These receptor sequences come from a human donor who received an intestinal transplant.

The CDR3 is CASKRSTTDYEQYF. The CDR3 nucleotides are TGTGCCAGCAAGCGTTCGACTACCGACTACGAGCAGTACTTC. The chain links TRBV6-1 to TRBJ2-7; possible D gene TRBD2, 5 bases. V shed 7 bases and J shed 3 bases, with 16 bases lying between them. Germline V gives CDR1 MNHNS, CDR2 SASEGT. The CDR3 is 14 residues long.

The V and J genes are TRBV7-2 and TRBJ2-7; 9 bases map to TRBD2. V lost 5 bases to trimming and J lost 6 bases; unmatched junction nucleotides: 5. The CDR3 spans 13 residues. Germline assignment: CDR1 SGHTA and CDR2 FQGNSA. Here the CDR3 DNA reads TGTGCCAGCAGCCCGCGGACTAGCGTCGAGCAGTACTTC. Translated: CASSPRTSVEQYF. The full variable domain, its missing parts supplied by reference TRBV7-2 and TRBJ2-7, is GAGVSQSPSNKVTEKGKDVELRCDPISGHTALYWYRQSLGQGLEFLIYFQGNSAPDKSGLPSDRFSAERTGGSVSTLTIQRTQQEDSAVYLCASSPRTSVEQYFGPGTRLTVT.

This clone was observed once. The chain carries TRBV28 and TRBJ2-3; D is perhaps TRBD1 (5 bases). Per the germline V gene, CDR1 is MDHEN and CDR2 is SYDVKM. The CDR3 is 12 residues long. V shed 5 bases and J shed 6 bases, with 9 bases lying between them. The CDR3 DNA is TGTGCCAGCAGTGTGACAGTGGATACGCAGTATTTT. This encodes CASSVTVDTQYF.

The rearrangement joins TRBV7-2 to TRBJ2-7, with TRBD2 identical over 10 bases. With 5 bases clipped from V and 6 bases from J, the junction kept 7 bases outside the gene matches. This CDR3 is 14 amino acids long. The germline V gene has CDR1 SGHTA and CDR2 FQGNSA. This CDR3 is CASSSRAGGREQYF. In DNA, the CDR3 is TGTGCCAGCAGCAGCCGAGCGGGGGGGCGCGAGCAGTACTTC. Full variable domain (outside the CDR3, taken from reference TRBV7-2 and TRBJ2-7): GAGVSQSPSNKVTEKGKDVELRCDPISGHTALYWYRQSLGQGLEFLIYFQGNSAPDKSGLPSDRFSAERTGGSVSTLTIQRTQQEDSAVYLCASSSRAGGREQYFGPGTRLTVT.

The V gene is TRBV5-1, the J gene TRBJ2-1, with a weak D call TRBD1 (5 bases). CDR1 and CDR2 from the germline V gene are SGHRS and YFSETQ. The germline V and J ends were trimmed by 1 base and 5 bases, with 7 bases remaining between them. The CDR3 totals 13 residues. CDR3 in amino acids: CASSLSRDNEQFF. In DNA, the CDR3 is TGCGCCAGCAGCTTGTCCAGGGACAATGAGCAGTTCTTC.

V and J are TRBV5-1 and TRBJ2-1; the match to TRBD1 covers 10 bases. CDR1 is SGHRS, CDR2 YFSETQ, per germline. With V trimmed by 4 bases and J by 6 bases, 7 bases remained unmatched. The CDR3 loop spans 15 amino acids. CDR3 nucleotide sequence: TGCGCCAGCAGCGATCCCGGGACAGGGGCCAATGAGCAGTTCTTC. It codes for CASSDPGTGANEQFF.

V and J are TRBV27 and TRBJ2-7; 7 bases align to TRBD2. CDR1 is MNHEY and CDR2 is SMNVEV in the germline V gene (reference sequence). J gave up 1 base and V 1 base, and 1 base lay outside the gene matches. This CDR3 contains 14 residues. CDR3 region: CASSLYGGSYEQYF. CDR3 DNA: TGTGCCAGCAGTTTATACGGGGGGTCCTACGAGCAGTACTTC.

The chain uses TRBV9 and TRBJ2-5, with D possibly matching TRBD1 (6 bases). The J call is uncertain, as TRBJ2-7 better fits the DNA end. Germline lookup yields CDR1 SGDLS and CDR2 YYNGEE. The CDR3 loop spans 15 amino acids. CDR3 bases: TGTGCCAGCAGCCCCAGGGGATCCCTCACCTACGAGCAGTACTTC. Translation: CASSPRGSLTYEQYF.

The chain links TRBV29-1 to TRBJ2-5; 7 bases are a match to TRBD1. This CDR3 spans 13 amino acids. V shed 6 bases, J shed 5 bases, and the junction held 9 bases outside the gene matches. The V gene's germline CDR1 is SQVTM and CDR2 ANQGSEA. DNA of the CDR3: TGCAGCGTAGAATTGACAGGGATGGAGACCCAGTACTTC. The encoded protein is CSVELTGMETQYF.

V is TRBV4-1 and J is TRBJ1-1; no clear D. The CDR3 is 12 amino acids. Trimming took off 4 bases at V and 5 bases at J, with 8 bases between the two ends. Germline CDR1 and CDR2: MGHRA and YSYEKL. For the CDR3, the DNA is TGCGCCAGCAGCCTTAGAGGGACTGAAGCTTTCTTT. This codes for CASSLRGTEAFF.

The chain has TRBV6-1 and TRBJ1-1; D might be TRBD1 (5 bases). The germline V and J ends were trimmed by 8 bases and 6 bases, with 13 bases remaining between them. The CDR3 is made up of 12 amino acids. Germline V gives CDR1 MNHNS, CDR2 SASEGT. The CDR3 coding sequence is TGTGCCAGCTCCCTTTGGGGGGCTGAAGCTTTCTTT. It translates to CASSLWGAEAFF.